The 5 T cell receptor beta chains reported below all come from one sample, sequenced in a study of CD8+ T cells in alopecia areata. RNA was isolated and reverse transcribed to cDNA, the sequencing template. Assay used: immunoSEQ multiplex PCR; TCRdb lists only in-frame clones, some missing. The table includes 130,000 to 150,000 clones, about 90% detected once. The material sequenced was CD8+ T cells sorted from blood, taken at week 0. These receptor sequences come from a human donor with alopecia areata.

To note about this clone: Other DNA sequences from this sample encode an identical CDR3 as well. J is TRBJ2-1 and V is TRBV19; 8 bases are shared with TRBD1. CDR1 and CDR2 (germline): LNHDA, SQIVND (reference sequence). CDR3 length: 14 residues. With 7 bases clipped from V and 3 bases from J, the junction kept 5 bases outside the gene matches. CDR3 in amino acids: CASTAGGDYNEQFF. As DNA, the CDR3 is TGTGCCAGTACCGCAGGGGGCGACTACAATGAGCAGTTCTTC.

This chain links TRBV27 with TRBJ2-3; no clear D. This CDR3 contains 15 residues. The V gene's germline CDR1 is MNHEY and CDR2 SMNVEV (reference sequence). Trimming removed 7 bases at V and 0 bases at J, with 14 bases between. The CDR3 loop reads CASTLGVSSTDTQYF. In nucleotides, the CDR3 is TGTGCCAGCACATTGGGCGTCTCTAGCACAGATACGCAGTATTTT.

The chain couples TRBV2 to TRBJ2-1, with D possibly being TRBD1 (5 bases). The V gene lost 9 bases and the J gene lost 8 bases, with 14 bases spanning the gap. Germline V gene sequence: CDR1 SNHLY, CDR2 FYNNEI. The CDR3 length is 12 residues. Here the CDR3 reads CAREPGNHEQFF. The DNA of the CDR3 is TGTGCCAGAGAGCCAGGGAACCATGAGCAGTTCTTC.

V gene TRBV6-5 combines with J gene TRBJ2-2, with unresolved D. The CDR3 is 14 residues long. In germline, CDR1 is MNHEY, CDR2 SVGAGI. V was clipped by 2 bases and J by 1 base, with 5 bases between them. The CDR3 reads CASSYHQNTGELFF. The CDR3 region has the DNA TGTGCCAGCAGTTACCACCAGAACACCGGGGAGCTGTTTTTT.

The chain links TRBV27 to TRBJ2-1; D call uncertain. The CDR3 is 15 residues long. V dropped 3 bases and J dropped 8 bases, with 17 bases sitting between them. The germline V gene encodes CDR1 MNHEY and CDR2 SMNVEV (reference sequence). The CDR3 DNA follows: TGTGCCAGCAGTTTTAAGGCTAGAGGACGTGATGAGCAGTTCTTC. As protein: CASSFKARGRDEQFF.